A single sample is the source of the 22 T cell receptor beta chains below, sequenced in a study of T cell repertoires in cytomegalovirus infection. MiXCR, applied by TCRdb to the reads, yields one record per CDR3 protein. The table shows some 180,000 distinct CDR3 sequences, with roughly 9% occurring only once. Material for sequencing was PBMCs. Receptor source: a human donor in good health (CMV status not recorded). Some clones in this sample may be carry-over from other donors' samples.

The chain combines TRBV5-1 with TRBJ2-2; D is ambiguous. This CDR3 has 14 residues. From germline, CDR1 is SGHRS and CDR2 YFSETQ. Trimming stripped 2 bases from V and 4 bases from J, with 9 bases between. This CDR3 reads CASSFSDLTGELFF. CDR3 coding DNA: TGCGCCAGCAGCTTTTCCGACCTCACCGGGGAGCTGTTTTTT.

V gene TRBV2 combines with J gene TRBJ2-5, with 13 bases aligning to TRBD2. CDR3 size: 15 residues. J gave up 5 bases and V 4 bases, and 4 bases lay outside the gene matches. Germline V gene lookup returns CDR1 SNHLY and CDR2 FYNNEI. CDR3 nucleotide sequence: TGTGCCAGCAGTGGACTAGCGGGGGGCGGGGAGACCCAGTACTTC. This gives the protein CASSGLAGGGETQYF. Using reference TRBV2 and TRBJ2-5 for the parts outside the CDR3, the full variable domain is EPEVTQTPSHQVTQMGQEVILRCVPISNHLYFYWYRQILGQKVEFLVSFYNNEISEKSEIFDDQFSVERPDGSNFTLKIRSTKLEDSAMYFCASSGLAGGGETQYFGPGTRLLVL.

This clonotype has ten or more counts. The chain recombines TRBV7-9 with TRBJ1-4, with a tentative D call TRBD1 (6 bases). The germline gives CDR1 SEHNR, CDR2 FQNEAQ (reference sequence). V gave up 2 bases and J gave up 6 bases, with 10 bases separating them. This CDR3 comprises 14 residues. CDR3 in amino acids: CASSLQGFDEKLFF. The CDR3 region has the DNA TGTGCCAGCAGCTTACAGGGGTTCGATGAAAAACTGTTTTTT.

In this sample, this clonotype turned up many times. The chain couples TRBV14 to TRBJ1-1; D is unclear. The CDR3 totals 15 residues. CDR1 is SGHDN, CDR2 FVKESK, per germline. Trimming left V 5 bases short and J 0 bases short, with 13 bases between. Here the CDR3 DNA reads TGTGCCAGCAGCATTAACACCGTACTGAACACTGAAGCTTTCTTT. This sequence encodes CASSINTVLNTEAFF.

The chain recombines TRBV7-3 with TRBJ1-1; a possible D gene is TRBD1 (6 bases). The CDR3 is 15 amino acids. V was shortened by 5 bases and J by 0 bases, with 13 bases between the two germline ends. CDR1 SGHTA and CDR2 FQGTGA come from the germline V gene. For the CDR3, the DNA is TGTGCCAGCAGCGACGGGACACGAATGAACACTGAAGCTTTCTTT. Amino acids: CASSDGTRMNTEAFF.

The chain employs TRBV11-2 and TRBJ2-5; a possible D gene is TRBD1 (7 bases). V lost 5 bases, J lost 5 bases, and 15 bases lay in between. CDR3 length: 14 residues. Germline assignment: CDR1 SGHAT and CDR2 FQNNGV. The CDR3 sequence is CASSRGGGAETQYF. The CDR3 DNA sequence: TGTGCCAGCAGCCGAGGAGGGGGCGCGGAGACCCAGTACTTC.

In this sample, this clonotype turned up many times. The CDR3 bases are TGTGCCAGCAATAAGGACTCCTTGAACACCGGGGAGCTGTTTTTT. Translation: CASNKDSLNTGELFF. This chain uses TRBV7-2 with TRBJ2-2; D possibly corresponds to TRBD2 (5 bases). The CDR3 has 15 amino acids. Germline lookup yields CDR1 SGHTA and CDR2 FQGNSA. V lost 7 bases and J 1 base, leaving 13 bases between the germline ends.

The sample holds many counts of this clonotype. The CDR3 nucleotides are TGCAGTGTTGTGGTTCAAGCGGCTGAGCAGTTCTTC. Its protein product is CSVVVQAAEQFF. The chain combines TRBV20-1 with TRBJ2-1; tentative D call: TRBD2 (5 bases). Trimming cost V 7 bases and J 9 bases, with 16 bases left between them. Germline V gives CDR1 DFQATT, CDR2 SNEGSKA (reference sequence). The CDR3 length is 12 residues.

This clonotype turned up a few times. The rearrangement joins TRBV5-5 to TRBJ2-1; 14 nucleotides line up with TRBD2. The CDR3 has 16 amino acids. Trimming at V came to 0 bases and at J to 8 bases, leaving 4 bases not matched to a gene. CDR1 SGHKS and CDR2 YYEKEE come from the germline V gene (reference sequence). CDR3 amino acids: CASSLGLAGGKYEQFF. The CDR3 bases are TGTGCCAGCAGCTTGGGACTAGCGGGAGGGAAATATGAGCAGTTCTTC. The variable domain in full, with the rest retrieved from reference TRBV5-5 and TRBJ2-1, is DAGVTQSPTHLIKTRGQQVTLRCSPISGHKSVSWYQQVLGQGPQFIFQYYEKEERGRGNFPDRFSARQFPNYSSELNVNALLLGDSALYLCASSLGLAGGKYEQFFGPGTRLTVL.

This clonotype was picked up many times. This rearrangement joins TRBV7-2 to TRBJ2-1, with TRBD2 as a possible D gene (6 bases). V lost 0 bases to trimming and J lost 12 bases, with 18 bases between them. The CDR3 is made up of 15 amino acids. Germline CDR1 reads SGHTA; CDR2 reads FQGNSA. The chain's CDR3 is CASSLALGGVRWQFF. For the CDR3, the DNA is TGTGCCAGCAGCTTAGCGCTGGGCGGGGTCCGCTGGCAGTTCTTC. Filled out from reference TRBV7-2 and TRBJ2-1, the complete variable domain reads GAGVSQSPSNKVTEKGKDVELRCDPISGHTALYWYRQSLGQGLEFLIYFQGNSAPDKSGLPSDRFSAERTGGSVSTLTIQRTQQEDSAVYLCASSLALGGVRWQFFGPGTRLTVL.

The chain uses TRBV27 and TRBJ2-2; 13 bases line up with TRBD2. V lost 5 bases to trimming and J lost 5 bases; unmatched junction nucleotides: 14. Germline CDR1 and CDR2: MNHEY and SMNVEV (reference sequence). The CDR3 is 19 amino acids. This CDR3 is CASSPPRLAGGGGTGELFF. CDR3 DNA: TGTGCCAGCAGTCCGCCAAGACTAGCGGGGGGAGGTGGGACCGGGGAGCTGTTTTTT.

This clonotype was detected many times. V is TRBV4-3 and J is TRBJ2-7; D not certain. V was shortened by 0 bases and J by 3 bases, with 9 bases between the two germline ends. CDR3 length: 14 residues. Germline values: CDR1 LGHNA, CDR2 YSLEER. The CDR3 sequence: CASSQDTIGYEQYF. The CDR3 DNA sequence: TGCGCCAGCAGCCAAGATACGATAGGCTACGAGCAGTACTTC.

This sequence joins TRBV7-8 and TRBJ2-5; D is possibly TRBD1 (6 bases). The V gene lost 7 bases and the J gene lost 5 bases, with 17 bases spanning the gap. Germline V gene data show CDR1 as SGHVS and CDR2 as FQNEAQ. The CDR3 contains 14 residues. The CDR3, as DNA: TGTGCCAGCACCTGGGACACGGGTAGGGAGACCCAGTACTTC. This translates into CASTWDTGRETQYF.

This clonotype was counted only a few times. The gene calls are TRBV27 and TRBJ2-1; D gene unclear. CDR1 and CDR2 (germline): MNHEY, SMNVEV (reference sequence). The V gene lost 3 bases and the J gene lost 4 bases, with 7 bases spanning the gap. This CDR3 is built from 13 residues. CDR3 in DNA: TGTGCCAGCAGTTTCAGGCAGTACAATGAGCAGTTCTTC. Its protein product is CASSFRQYNEQFF.

This clonotype was observed at least ten times. V and J are TRBV28 and TRBJ2-7; D not resolved. V was trimmed by 6 bases and J by 4 bases, leaving 10 bases between them. The CDR3 is 12 amino acids. Germline CDR1 and CDR2: MDHEN and SYDVKM. CDR3 nucleotide sequence: TGTGCCAGCAGCTCGCCACTATACGAGCAGTACTTC. Its protein product is CASSSPLYEQYF.

This clonotype was found a few times. The gene calls are TRBV12-3 or TRBV12-4 and TRBJ1-3; D not certain. Deletions cut 5 bases from V and 0 bases from J, with 11 bases between. This CDR3 spans 15 amino acids. CDR3 bases: TGTGCCAGCAGTCTTGGTCTGTTCTCTGGAAACACCATATATTTT. Translated: CASSLGLFSGNTIYF.

The V call is TRBV29-1, the J call TRBJ1-2, with D possibly being TRBD1 (6 bases). The V end was cut by 6 bases, the J end by 2 bases, with 13 bases between. Germline loops: CDR1 SQVTM, CDR2 ANQGSEA. CDR3 length: 13 residues. CDR3 coding DNA: TGCAGCGTCGTTACAGGGTTAAACTATGGCTACACCTTC. Encoded protein: CSVVTGLNYGYTF.

This clonotype was counted between two and nine times. The V call is TRBV7-2, the J call TRBJ1-2; D call uncertain. The V gene's germline CDR1 is SGHTA and CDR2 FQGNSA. V was pared by 6 bases and J by 7 bases, with 18 bases between. The CDR3 runs to 14 residues. In DNA, the CDR3 is TGTGCCAGCAGACTAGTGGGCGGCGGCCGTGGCTACACCTTC. It specifies CASRLVGGGRGYTF.

This sequence joins TRBV15 and TRBJ2-7, with 7 bases lining up with TRBD1. J was trimmed by 2 bases and V by 5 bases; bases with no gene match: 9. Germline V lookup: CDR1 LNHNV, CDR2 YYDKDF (reference sequence). The CDR3 covers 15 residues. The CDR3 loop is CATSPLRQGPYEQYF. The CDR3 DNA reads as TGTGCCACCAGCCCATTACGACAGGGCCCCTACGAGCAGTACTTC.

This clonotype appeared many times. The chain uses TRBV6-2 or TRBV6-3 and TRBJ1-1; D is uncertain. From germline, CDR1 is MNHEY and CDR2 SVGEGT. The CDR3 totals 12 residues. Between the trimmed V and J ends, which lost 7 bases and 4 bases, there was a span of 10 bases. For the CDR3, the DNA is TGTGCCAGCACCTTAGACCTCACTGAAGCTTTCTTT. Its translation: CASTLDLTEAFF.

This clonotype came up many times. This chain connects TRBV28 to TRBJ2-1; TRBD2 matches 9 bases. In germline, CDR1 is MDHEN, CDR2 SYDVKM. The trim removed 8 bases at V and 8 bases at J, leaving 4 bases unmatched. The CDR3 is 12 amino acids. DNA for the CDR3: TGTGCCAGCGGGGGACTAGCCGATGAGCAGTTCTTC. Protein sequence: CASGGLADEQFF. Variable domain in full (rest from reference TRBV28 and TRBJ2-1): DVKVTQSSRYLVKRTGEKVFLECVQDMDHENMFWYRQDPGLGLRLIYFSYDVKMKEKGDIPEGYSVSREKKERFSLILESASTNQTSMYLCASGGLADEQFFGPGTRLTVL.

V gene TRBV5-6 combines with J gene TRBJ2-1; TRBD1 agrees at 7 bases. CDR3 length: 13 residues. Germline CDR1 is SGHDT and CDR2 is YYEEEE. The ends lost 2 bases at V and 8 bases at J; junction bases unmatched: 4. The CDR3 reads CASSFDRDDEQFF. In nucleotides, the CDR3 is TGTGCCAGCAGCTTTGACAGGGACGATGAGCAGTTCTTC.